Listed below are T cell receptor beta chains from one sample, sequenced in a study of shared clonotypes between healthy human individuals. Using immunoSEQ multiplex PCR, the repertoire was profiled, and TCRdb retains in-frame clones only, with some absent. In the table there are some 1.1 million clones, 70% to 85% of which are singletons. Sequenced material: memory CD4+ T cells from PBMCs. The source of these receptors is a man aged 18 to 29 in good health. Some clones in this sample may be carry-over from other donors' samples. Each CDR3 is given with its conserved first and last residue.

CDR3 protein: CASRRERLYNEQFF
V gene: TRBV2

CDR3 protein: CASSPPRQNNQETQYF
V gene: TRBV5-4

CDR3 protein: CASSQGEHPNQPQHF
V gene: TRBV7-2

CDR3 protein: CASSKTGQETQYF
V gene: TRBV9

CDR3 protein: CASSSSSVNTQYF
V gene: TRBV5-4

CDR3 protein: CASSVGGETYNEQFF
V gene: TRBV9

CDR3 protein: CASSLVASGSVYEQYF
V gene: TRBV7-2

CDR3 protein: CASSRGIFTDTQYF
V gene: TRBV5-1

CDR3 protein: CASSLRFSGNQETQYF
V gene: TRBV7-6

CDR3 protein: CASSQTSGKRGEQYF
V gene: TRBV6-5

CDR3 protein: CASSSKRGVEEQYF
V gene: TRBV7-2

CDR3 protein: CASSPPGRGGEQYF
V gene: TRBV18

CDR3 protein: CASKPVGGTQYF
V gene: TRBV6-5

CDR3 protein: CASSEGQLYYGYTF
V gene: TRBV5-1